A single sample gave rise to the 3 T cell receptor beta chains below, sequenced in a study of patients and donors after allogeneic stem cell transplantation. From the RT-PCR reads, TCRdb called clonotypes with MiXCR, one entry per CDR3 protein. The sample shows about 150,000 distinct CDR3 sequences, about a third of them seen only once. Material: blood, either unsorted or a sorted T cell fraction (not recorded which). The receptor source for this set is a human donor who was either an allogeneic HSCT recipient or a stem cell or donor lymphocyte infusion donor (not recorded which). It is not recorded whose cells these are; they may come from a transplant donor.

This rearrangement joins TRBV5-1 to TRBJ2-7, with unresolved D. V lost 4 bases, J lost 2 bases, and 13 bases lay in between. Looked up from germline, CDR1 is SGHRS and CDR2 is YFSETQ. The CDR3 length is 14 residues. CDR3 region: CASSPPGLTYEQYV. The CDR3, as DNA: TGCGCCAGCAGCCCGCCGGGTTTGACCTACGAGCAGTACGTC.

This clonotype showed up just a few times. The chain uses TRBV5-1 and TRBJ1-1; D unresolved. CDR1 and CDR2 (germline): SGHRS, YFSETQ. The CDR3 runs to 16 residues. Trimming removed 5 bases from V and 4 bases from J, with 21 bases in between. The CDR3 DNA is TGCGCCAGCAGTTTCTCATCCGGGATCAGTGGCACTGAAGCTTTCTTT. It encodes CASSFSSGISGTEAFF.

This chain connects TRBV7-8 to TRBJ1-1; 9 nucleotides agree with TRBD1. CDR1 is SGHVS, CDR2 FQNEAQ, per germline. Germline trimming cut 2 bases from V and 0 bases from J; bases unmatched to any gene: 7. The CDR3 consists of 17 residues. The CDR3 protein is CASSLPGQGFVNTEAFF. Here the CDR3 DNA reads TGTGCCAGCAGCTTACCGGGACAGGGTTTTGTGAACACTGAAGCTTTCTTT.